This T cell receptor beta chain was observed in a study of breast tumors, draining lymph nodes, adjacent tissues. About this clonotype: What it binds is not known.

TCRdb re-called the multiplex PCR reads with MiXCR, one entry per CDR3 protein. The table records more than 200,000 distinct CDR3 sequences, roughly 32% of them present only once. Study-level findings and limits: Compared with lymph nodes, tumors were less diverse; compared with nontumor tissue, more.

Samples came from axillary lymph nodes draining the breast cancer. Looked up from germline, CDR1 is MNHEY and CDR2 is SVGEGT. The CDR3 is 14 residues long. Trimming removed 7 bases from V and 0 bases from J, with 10 bases in between. V usage is TRBV6-2 or TRBV6-3 and J usage is TRBJ2-1, with a weak D call TRBD2 (6 bases). Specimen: axillary lymph node tissue. The receptor comes from a female donor with breast cancer. Some clones in this sample may be carry-over from other donors' samples. The CDR3 DNA reads TGTGCCAGCACCCCGGGACTCTCCTACAATGAGCAGTTCTTC. Its translation: CASTPGLSYNEQFF.